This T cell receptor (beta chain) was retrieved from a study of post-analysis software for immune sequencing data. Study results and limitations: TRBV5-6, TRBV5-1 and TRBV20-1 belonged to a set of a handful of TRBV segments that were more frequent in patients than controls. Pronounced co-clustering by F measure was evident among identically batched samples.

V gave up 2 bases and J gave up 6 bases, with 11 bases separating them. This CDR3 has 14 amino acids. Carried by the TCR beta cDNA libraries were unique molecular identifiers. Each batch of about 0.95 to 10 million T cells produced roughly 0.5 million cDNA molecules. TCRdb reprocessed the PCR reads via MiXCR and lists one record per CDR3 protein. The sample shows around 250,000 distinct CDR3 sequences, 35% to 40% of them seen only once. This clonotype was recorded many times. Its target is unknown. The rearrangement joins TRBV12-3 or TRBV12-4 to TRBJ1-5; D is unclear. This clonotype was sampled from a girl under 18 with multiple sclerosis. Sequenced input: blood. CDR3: CASSLTPSIQPQHF. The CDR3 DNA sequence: TGTGCCAGCAGTTTAACTCCCTCCATTCAGCCCCAGCATTTT.